This TCR beta chain was obtained from a study of OX40 agonist ivuxolimab in advanced cancers. A note on the overall study: The costimulatory receptor OX40 (CD134) was targeted by ivuxolimab, a fully human IgG2 agonistic monoclonal antibody. The dose-escalation cohort was roughly 83% male with a mean age of approximately 60 years, ranging from 23 to 79. Partial responses occurred in three dose-escalation patients: two with cutaneous melanoma and one with hepatocellular carcinoma. Of the roughly 51 patients in dose escalation, around 19 had hepatocellular carcinoma, roughly 15 had melanoma, 9 had renal cell carcinoma and 9 had head and neck cancer. Peripheral TCRbeta sequencing was intended to test whether TCR sequence diversity was altered and clonal T-cell expansion was caused by ivuxolimab. Patients were allowed to have had prior anti-PD-1, anti-PD-L1 or anti-CTLA-4 therapy, and approximately 40% of the dose-escalation patients had previously received checkpoint inhibitors. Intravenous ivuxolimab was administered to patients every 2 weeks at six dose levels: 0.01, 0.1, 0.3, 1.5, 3 and 10 mg/kg. The paper covers the monotherapy dose-escalation part of the phase I ivuxolimab trial, which included N ≈ 57 patients. General study outcomes and caveats: Which antigens the clonally expanded peripheral T cells were specific for was not determined. At doses from 0.1 to 3.0 mg/kg, clonal expansion was seen in both CD4+ and CD8+ blood T cells between baseline and week 6. After ivuxolimab, expanded clones were on average more numerous among CD8+ T cells than among CD4+ T cells. Low levels of normalized T-cell clonal expansion were also shown by some nonresponding patients. In the 0.1-3.0 mg/kg groups, partial responders had among the lowest normalized peripheral clonal expansion, particularly in CD8+ T cells.

In this sample, this clone turned up once. Its antigen specificity is not known. No clone much larger than this one lies a single base away; base qualities are absent. The trial excluded patients who had a history of autoimmune disease or who were on systemic immunosuppression. Peripheral blood for TCR sequencing was collected from all dose cohorts at baseline, on cycle 4 day 1, and on cycle 7 day 1. Samples came from an open-label, multicenter, first-in-human phase I dose-escalation trial of ivuxolimab. Adults with locally advanced or metastatic melanoma, renal cell carcinoma, hepatocellular carcinoma or head and neck squamous cell carcinoma were enrolled in the trial. Before TCR sequencing, CD4+ T cells and CD8+ T cells from peripheral blood were sorted into separate populations. Genomic DNA was isolated from the sorted cells so that the TCRbeta CDR3 region could be sequenced. The immunoSEQ Assay was used for sequencing of TCRbeta CDR3 regions. Not all clones reach the TCRdb copy of this immuneACCESS table, which keeps in-frame sequences only. Checked studies attribute under half of the gap to unresolved V genes and leave the rest unexplained. In this sample the table shows 45,000 to 50,000 clones, approximately 91% of which occur a single time. The ten top clones hold around a fifth of the sample.

From the germline V gene, CDR1 is MNHNS and CDR2 is SASEGT. V and J are trimmed by 4 bases and 1 base, and the gene matches miss 6 bases of the junction. The CDR3 measures 15 amino acids from cysteine to phenylalanine. This entry keeps only the CDR3 DNA: 45 bases, framed from base 1. The chain couples TRBV6-1 to TRBJ2-5; 7 central nucleotides agree with TRBD1. The receptor was derived from an adult with an advanced solid tumor such as melanoma, head and neck, liver or kidney cancer. Sample: CD4+ or CD8+ T cells sorted from blood, taken in a trial of the OX40 agonist ivuxolimab. At the DNA level, the sequence is TGTGCCAGCAGTGGGACAGGTTTGAGCCAAGAGACCCAGTACTTC. This is translated as CASSGTGLSQETQYF.